The T cell receptor (beta chain) described here comes from a study of blood T cell repertoires in COVID-19. CDR3 length: 13 amino acids. The V gene lost 3 bases and the J gene lost 7 bases, with 12 bases spanning the gap. Repertoires were generated with immunoSEQ multiplex PCR, while TCRdb's copy carries only in-frame clones and drops some. The sample shows roughly 160,000 clones, less than 85% of them seen only once. J is TRBJ1-2 and V is TRBV12-3 or TRBV12-4; no clear D gene. The origin of this receptor is an elderly woman with active or convalescent COVID-19. The specimen sequenced was peripheral blood. The CDR3 region has the DNA TGTGCCAGCAGTTTCGACCGGGAGGGTGGCTACACCTTC. Translating it yields CASSFDREGGYTF.